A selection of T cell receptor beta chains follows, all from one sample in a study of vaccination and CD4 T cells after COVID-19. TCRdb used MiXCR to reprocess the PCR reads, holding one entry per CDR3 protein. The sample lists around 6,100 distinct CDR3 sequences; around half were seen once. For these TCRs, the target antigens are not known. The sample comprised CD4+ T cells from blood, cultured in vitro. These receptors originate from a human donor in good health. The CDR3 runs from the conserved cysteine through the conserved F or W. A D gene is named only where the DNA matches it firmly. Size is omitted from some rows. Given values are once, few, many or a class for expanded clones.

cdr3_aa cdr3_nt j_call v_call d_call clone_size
CASSEPLTGTGDSPLHF TGTGCCAGCAGTGAACCCCTGACCGGGACAGGGGATTCACCCCTCCACTTT TRBJ1-6 TRBV28 TRBD1 .
CASSYSPGHGYTF TGTGCCAGCAGTTACTCCCCTGGACATGGCTACACCTTC TRBJ1-2 TRBV6-5 . few
CASRGGAQYEQFF TGTGCCAGCAGGGGAGGGGCGCAGTATGAGCAGTTCTTC TRBJ2-1 TRBV7-2 TRBD2 once
CATLARQGGTEAFF TGTGCCACCTTAGCCCGACAGGGAGGCACTGAAGCTTTCTTT TRBJ1-1 TRBV19 TRBD1 few
CASRTGGRTNSGANVLTF TGTGCCAGCAGAACAGGGGGGCGGACAAACTCTGGGGCCAACGTCCTGACTTTC TRBJ2-6 TRBV25-1 TRBD1 .
CASSKPRGQGAGVTEAFF TGTGCCAGCAGCAAACCGAGAGGACAGGGGGCAGGGGTCACTGAAGCTTTCTTT TRBJ1-1 TRBV21-1 . .
CASSPDRVNTEAFF TGTGCCAGCAGTCCAGACAGGGTGAACACTGAAGCTTTCTTT TRBJ1-1 TRBV12-3/TRBV12-4 TRBD1 .
CASERPGTQYF TGTGCCAGCGAGAGGCCCGGCACGCAGTATTTT TRBJ2-3 TRBV6-2/TRBV6-3 . few
CASSSQGTETQYF TGTGCCAGCAGTTCGCAGGGAACGGAGACCCAGTACTTC TRBJ2-5 TRBV7-9 . .
CASSYEGGNQPQHF TGTGCCAGCAGTTATGAGGGGGGCAATCAGCCCCAGCATTTT TRBJ1-5 TRBV6-5 . few
CATSRGDRFTDTQYF TGTGCCACCAGCAGAGGGGACAGGTTCACAGATACGCAGTATTTT TRBJ2-3 TRBV15 TRBD1 .
CSVATGGSYEQYF TGCAGCGTAGCGACAGGGGGCTCATACGAGCAGTACTTC TRBJ2-7 TRBV29-1 TRBD1 once
CASSLAGGGTDTQYF TGTGCCAGCAGCCTGGCCGGGGGAGGGACAGATACGCAGTATTTT TRBJ2-3 TRBV5-5 TRBD2 .
CASSRLAGGPVDEQFF TGTGCCAGCAGTCGACTAGCGGGAGGGCCGGTAGATGAGCAGTTCTTC TRBJ2-1 TRBV6-4 TRBD2 .
CSATIAVAPYNEQFF TGCAGTGCAACAATAGCGGTAGCGCCCTACAATGAGCAGTTCTTC TRBJ2-1 TRBV20-1 . once
CASSEREDSQNTEAFF TGTGCCAGCAGTGAAAGGGAGGACAGCCAGAACACTGAAGCTTTCTTT TRBJ1-1 TRBV2 . .
CASSQGGLAGALSYNEQFF TGTGCCAGCAGCCAGGGTGGACTAGCGGGAGCCCTCTCCTACAATGAGCAGTTCTTC TRBJ2-1 TRBV7-9 TRBD2 .
CASSLAVTSGRIYNEQFF TGTGCCAGCAGCTTGGCCGTGACTAGCGGGAGGATCTACAATGAGCAGTTCTTC TRBJ2-1 TRBV5-6 TRBD2 .
CAIIHAGLSDRDNQPQHF TGTGCCATCATACATGCGGGCCTATCGGACAGGGACAATCAGCCCCAGCATTTT TRBJ1-5 TRBV2 TRBD1 .
CASSLRAAAGELFF TGTGCCAGCAGCTTAAGGGCAGCGGCCGGGGAGCTGTTTTTT TRBJ2-2 TRBV7-2 . few
CATSRQGSRETQYF TGTGCCACCAGCAGACAGGGATCTAGGGAGACCCAGTACTTC TRBJ2-5 TRBV15 . few
CASSPGGVQPQHF TGTGCCAGCAGCCCCGGGGGAGTTCAGCCCCAGCATTTT TRBJ1-5 TRBV6-2/TRBV6-3 . few
CASSLGHGLAGADTQYF TGTGCCAGCAGCTTGGGTCATGGACTAGCGGGAGCAGATACGCAGTATTTT TRBJ2-3 TRBV7-2 TRBD2 once
CASSYSDRGLDNSPLHF TGTGCCAGTAGTTACTCGGACAGGGGGTTGGATAATTCACCCCTCCACTTT TRBJ1-6 TRBV19 TRBD1 .
CASSFLSQGAKNIQYF TGTGCCAGCAGCTTCCTGAGCCAGGGGGCCAAAAACATTCAGTACTTC TRBJ2-4 TRBV7-9 . .
CASIKRADSYGYTF TGTGCCAGCATTAAACGTGCGGATAGCTATGGCTACACCTTC TRBJ1-2 TRBV6-1 . .
CSAGDYNEQFF TGCAGTGCCGGGGATTACAATGAGCAGTTCTTC TRBJ2-1 TRBV20-1 . .
CASSDSKGTGGRDEQFF TGTGCCAGCAGTGACTCGAAGGGGACAGGGGGCCGCGATGAGCAGTTCTTC TRBJ2-1 TRBV6-4 TRBD1 .
CAISVQGQGSTYEQYF TGTGCCATCAGCGTCCAGGGACAGGGGAGTACGTACGAGCAGTACTTC TRBJ2-7 TRBV10-3 TRBD1 .
CASRDPPNYEQYF TGTGCCAGCAGGGACCCTCCCAACTACGAGCAGTACTTC TRBJ2-7 TRBV6-2/TRBV6-3 . .
CASNRGGAGTEAFF TGTGCCAGCAATAGAGGGGGCGCGGGCACTGAAGCTTTCTTT TRBJ1-1 TRBV6-1 TRBD1 few
CASSIDRGSGRFEETQYF TGTGCCAGTAGTATAGATCGAGGTAGCGGGAGATTTGAAGAGACCCAGTACTTC TRBJ2-5 TRBV19 TRBD2 .
CASSQGTGQENTEAFF TGTGCCAGCAGCCAAGGGACAGGGCAAGAGAACACTGAAGCTTTCTTT TRBJ1-1 TRBV11-2 TRBD1 .
CASTNSGTGNQEWVTQYF TGTGCCAGCACCAACTCCGGGACAGGGAACCAAGAATGGGTTACCCAGTACTTC TRBJ2-5 TRBV6-2/TRBV6-3 TRBD1 .
CATSVRGGAFSDTQYF TGTGCCACCAGCGTGCGCGGGGGGGCCTTTTCAGATACGCAGTATTTT TRBJ2-3 TRBV15 TRBD2 .
CASSRPQGEAFF TGCGCCAGCAGTCGACCCCAGGGTGAAGCTTTCTTT TRBJ1-1 TRBV10-1 . .
CASSLGQGLNTEAFF TGTGCCAGCAGCTTAGGTCAGGGTTTGAACACTGAAGCTTTCTTT TRBJ1-1 TRBV11-2 . .
CASSTDRVGLGYTF TGTGCCAGCAGCACGGACAGGGTGGGTCTGGGCTACACCTTC TRBJ1-2 TRBV5-5 TRBD1 .
CASSGLAGEAGELFF TGTGCCAGCAGCGGACTAGCGGGAGAAGCCGGGGAGCTGTTTTTT TRBJ2-2 TRBV6-1 TRBD2 few
CASRPGVLVSSTEAFF TGTGCCAGTAGACCAGGGGTCCTGGTTTCCAGCACTGAAGCTTTCTTT TRBJ1-1 TRBV19 . .
CAISVGGDYGYTF TGTGCCATCAGTGTTGGGGGTGACTATGGCTACACCTTC TRBJ1-2 TRBV10-3 . .
CASMGHNYPEAFF TGTGCCAGCATGGGACATAATTATCCCGAAGCTTTCTTT TRBJ1-1 TRBV27 . .
CSVRRAGDTQYF TGCAGTGTCAGACGAGCGGGGGATACGCAGTATTTT TRBJ2-3 TRBV20-1 TRBD2 .
CSAREARGSNQPQHF TGCAGTGCTAGAGAAGCCCGGGGTAGCAATCAGCCCCAGCATTTT TRBJ1-5 TRBV20-1 . few
CASSFSGGAIWYEQFF TGTGCCAGTAGTTTTAGCGGGGGGGCCATCTGGTATGAGCAGTTCTTC TRBJ2-1 TRBV19 TRBD2 .
CASGSPDRMRYEQYF TGTGCCAGCGGATCACCCGACAGGATGCGCTACGAGCAGTACTTC TRBJ2-7 TRBV6-2/TRBV6-3 . few
CASSLDGVASGTEAFF TGCGCCAGCAGCTTGGACGGTGTCGCCTCCGGCACTGAAGCTTTCTTT TRBJ1-1 TRBV5-1 . .
CASATGRWGQVNQPQHF TGTGCCAGTGCGACGGGGAGGTGGGGCCAAGTCAATCAGCCCCAGCATTTT TRBJ1-5 TRBV19 . few